A single T cell receptor beta chain is shown here with its context. This specimen belongs to a study of blood T cell repertoires in COVID-19. The method was immunoSEQ multiplex PCR; TCRdb's version includes in-frame clones alone and lacks a portion of them. Of around 340,000 clones in the sample, about 88% were seen once. Study members were between about 18 and 95 years old and lived in some 26 US regions. Sequenced material: PBMCs or T cells enriched from blood (not recorded which). This TCR was sampled from a woman aged 30 to 39 who had been exposed to COVID-19.

The CDR3 DNA sequence: TGTGCCAGCAGTTTATATGGCAGGGCTTTTACCTTC. The encoded protein is CASSLYGRAFTF. This sequence joins TRBV27 and TRBJ1-2, with TRBD1 as a possible D gene (5 bases). V was shortened by 1 base and J by 14 bases, with 14 bases between the two germline ends. The CDR3 loop spans 12 amino acids. The germline CDR1 and CDR2 sequences are MNHEY and SMNVEV (reference sequence).